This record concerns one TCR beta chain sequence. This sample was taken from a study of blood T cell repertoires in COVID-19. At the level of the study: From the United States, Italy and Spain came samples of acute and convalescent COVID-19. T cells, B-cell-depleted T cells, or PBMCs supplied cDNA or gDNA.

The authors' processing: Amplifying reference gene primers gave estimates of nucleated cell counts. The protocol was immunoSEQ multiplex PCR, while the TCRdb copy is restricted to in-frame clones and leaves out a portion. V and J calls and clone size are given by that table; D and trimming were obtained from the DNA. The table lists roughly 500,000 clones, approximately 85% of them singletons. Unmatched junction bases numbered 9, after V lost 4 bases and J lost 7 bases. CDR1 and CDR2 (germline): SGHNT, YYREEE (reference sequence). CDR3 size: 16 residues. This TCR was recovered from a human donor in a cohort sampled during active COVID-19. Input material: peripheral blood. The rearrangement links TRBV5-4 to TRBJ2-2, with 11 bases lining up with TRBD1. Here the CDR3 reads CASSPGTGGVGGELFF. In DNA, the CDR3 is TGTGCCAGCAGCCCGGGGACAGGGGGAGTTGGCGGGGAGCTGTTTTTT.